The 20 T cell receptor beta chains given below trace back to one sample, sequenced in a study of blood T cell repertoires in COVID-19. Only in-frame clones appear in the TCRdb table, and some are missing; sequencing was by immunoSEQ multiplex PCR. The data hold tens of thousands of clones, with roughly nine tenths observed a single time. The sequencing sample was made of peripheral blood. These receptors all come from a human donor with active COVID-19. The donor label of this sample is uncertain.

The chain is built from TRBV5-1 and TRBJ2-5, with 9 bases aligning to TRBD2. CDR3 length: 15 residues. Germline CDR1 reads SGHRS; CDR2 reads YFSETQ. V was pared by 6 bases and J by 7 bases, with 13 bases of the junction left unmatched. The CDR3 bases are TGCGCCAGCACCTCGGACCCGGGACTAGCAGGGACCCAGTACTTC. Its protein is CASTSDPGLAGTQYF. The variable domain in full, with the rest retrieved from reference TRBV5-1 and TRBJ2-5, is KAGVTQTPRYLIKTRGQQVTLSCSPISGHRSVSWYQQTPGQGLQFLFEYFSETQRNKGNFPGRFSGRQFSNSRSEMNVSTLELGDSALYLCASTSDPGLAGTQYFGPGTRLLVL.

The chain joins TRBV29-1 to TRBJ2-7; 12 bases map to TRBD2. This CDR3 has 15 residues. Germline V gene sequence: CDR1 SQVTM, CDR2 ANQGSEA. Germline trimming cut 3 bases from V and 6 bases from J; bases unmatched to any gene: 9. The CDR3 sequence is CSVDIGSSGGGEQYF. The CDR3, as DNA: TGCAGCGTTGACATCGGTTCTAGCGGGGGGGGCGAGCAGTACTTC.

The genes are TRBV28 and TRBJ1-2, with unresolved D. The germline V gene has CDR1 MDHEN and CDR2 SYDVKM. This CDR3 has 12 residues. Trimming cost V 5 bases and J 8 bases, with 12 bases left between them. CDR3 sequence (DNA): TGTGCCAGCAGTGACGCTCTCGGGGGCTACACCTTC. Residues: CASSDALGGYTF.

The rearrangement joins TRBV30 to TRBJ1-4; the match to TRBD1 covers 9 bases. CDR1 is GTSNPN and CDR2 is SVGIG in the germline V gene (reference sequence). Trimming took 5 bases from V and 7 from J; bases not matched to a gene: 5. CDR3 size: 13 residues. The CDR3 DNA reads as TGTGCCTGGGAGGGACAGGGTACTGAAAAACTGTTTTTT. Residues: CAWEGQGTEKLFF. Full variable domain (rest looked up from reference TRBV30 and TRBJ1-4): SQTIHQWPATLVQPVGSPLSLECTVEGTSNPNLYWYRQAAGRGLQLLFYSVGIGQISSEVPQNLSASRPQDRQFILSSKKLLLSDSGFYLCAWEGQGTEKLFFGSGTQLSVL.

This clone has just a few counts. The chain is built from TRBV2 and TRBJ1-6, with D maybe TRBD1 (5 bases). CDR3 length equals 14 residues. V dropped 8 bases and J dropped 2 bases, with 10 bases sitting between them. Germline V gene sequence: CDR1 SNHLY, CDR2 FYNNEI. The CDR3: CASAGQPYNSPLHF. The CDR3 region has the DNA TGTGCCAGCGCAGGGCAACCCTATAATTCACCCCTCCACTTT.

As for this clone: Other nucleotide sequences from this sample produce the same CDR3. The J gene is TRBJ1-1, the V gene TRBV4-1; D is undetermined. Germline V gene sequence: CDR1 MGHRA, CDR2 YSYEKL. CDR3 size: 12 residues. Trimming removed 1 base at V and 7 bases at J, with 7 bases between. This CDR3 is CASSQGAGEAFF. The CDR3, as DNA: TGCGCCAGCAGCCAAGGGGCGGGTGAAGCTTTCTTT.

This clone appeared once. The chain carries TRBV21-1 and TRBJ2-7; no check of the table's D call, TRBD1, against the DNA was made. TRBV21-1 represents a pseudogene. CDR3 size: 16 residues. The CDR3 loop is CASSKANSSPSYEQYF. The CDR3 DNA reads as TGTGCCAGCAGCAAAGCAAACAGCTCGCCCTCCTACGAGCAGTACTTC.

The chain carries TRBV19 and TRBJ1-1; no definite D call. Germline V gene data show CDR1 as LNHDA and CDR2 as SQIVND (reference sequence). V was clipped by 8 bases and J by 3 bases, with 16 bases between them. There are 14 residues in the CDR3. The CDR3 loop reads CASSPRGFYTEAFF. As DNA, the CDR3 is TGTGCCAGTTCCCCTCGGGGTTTTTACACTGAAGCTTTCTTT.

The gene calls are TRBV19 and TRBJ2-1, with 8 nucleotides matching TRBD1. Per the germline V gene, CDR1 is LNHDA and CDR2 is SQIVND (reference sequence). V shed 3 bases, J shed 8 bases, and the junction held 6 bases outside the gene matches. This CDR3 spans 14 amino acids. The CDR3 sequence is CASSIGQGLDEQFF. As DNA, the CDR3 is TGTGCCAGTAGTATCGGACAGGGTCTGGATGAGCAGTTCTTC.

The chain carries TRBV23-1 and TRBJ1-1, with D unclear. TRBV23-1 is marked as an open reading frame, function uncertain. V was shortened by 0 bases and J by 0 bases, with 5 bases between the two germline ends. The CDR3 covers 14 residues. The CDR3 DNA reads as TGCGCCAGCAGTCAATCCTCTGTGAACACTGAAGCTTTCTTT. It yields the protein CASSQSSVNTEAFF.

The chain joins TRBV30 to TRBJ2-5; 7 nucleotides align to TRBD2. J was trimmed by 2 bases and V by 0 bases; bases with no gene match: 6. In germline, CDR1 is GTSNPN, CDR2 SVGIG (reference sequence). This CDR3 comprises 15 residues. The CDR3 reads CAWSVRGGVQETQYF. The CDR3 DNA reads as TGTGCCTGGAGTGTACGGGGAGGGGTTCAAGAGACCCAGTACTTC.

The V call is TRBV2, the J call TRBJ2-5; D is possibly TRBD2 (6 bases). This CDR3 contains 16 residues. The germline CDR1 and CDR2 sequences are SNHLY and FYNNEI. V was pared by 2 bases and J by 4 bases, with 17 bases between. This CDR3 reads CASSERGGVIPETQYF. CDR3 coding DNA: TGTGCCAGCAGTGAAAGGGGCGGGGTGATCCCAGAGACCCAGTACTTC.

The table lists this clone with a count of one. The CDR3 is CASSSGSGTGRNTIYF. CDR3 DNA sequence: TGTGCCAGCAGCTCTGGGTCCGGGACAGGAAGAAACACCATATATTTT. The genes are TRBV9 and TRBJ1-3; 8 bases agree with TRBD1. The CDR3 is 16 residues long. CDR1 and CDR2 from the germline V gene are SGDLS and YYNGEE. With 4 bases clipped from V and 5 bases from J, the junction kept 11 bases outside the gene matches.

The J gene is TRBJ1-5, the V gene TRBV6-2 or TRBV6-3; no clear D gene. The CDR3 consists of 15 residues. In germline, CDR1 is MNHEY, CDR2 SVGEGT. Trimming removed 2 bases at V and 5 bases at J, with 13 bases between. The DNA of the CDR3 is TGTGCCAGCAGTTACAGTCCGGGTTTTGATCAGCCCCAGCATTTT. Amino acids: CASSYSPGFDQPQHF.

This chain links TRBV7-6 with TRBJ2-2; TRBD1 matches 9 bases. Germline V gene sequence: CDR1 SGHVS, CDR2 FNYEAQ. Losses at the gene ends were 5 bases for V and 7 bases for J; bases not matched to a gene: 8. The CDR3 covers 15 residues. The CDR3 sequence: CASSQGTGIGGELFF. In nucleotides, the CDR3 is TGTGCCAGCAGCCAGGGGACAGGGATTGGCGGGGAGCTGTTTTTT. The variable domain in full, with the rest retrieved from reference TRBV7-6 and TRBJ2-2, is GAGVSQSPRYKVTKRGQDVALRCDPISGHVSLYWYRQALGQGPEFLTYFNYEAQQDKSGLPNDRFSAERPEGSISTLTIQRTEQRDSAMYRCASSQGTGIGGELFFGEGSRLTVL.

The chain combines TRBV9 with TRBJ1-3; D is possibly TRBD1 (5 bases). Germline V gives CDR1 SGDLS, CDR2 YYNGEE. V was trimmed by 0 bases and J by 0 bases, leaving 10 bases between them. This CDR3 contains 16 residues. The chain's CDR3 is CASSVGGTDSGNTIYF. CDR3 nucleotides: TGTGCCAGCAGCGTAGGCGGGACGGACTCTGGAAACACCATATATTTT.

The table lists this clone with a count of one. The CDR3: CASSLQGQAFF. The DNA of the CDR3 is TGTGCCAGCAGCCTACAGGGCCAAGCTTTCTTT. This rearrangement joins TRBV5-8 to TRBJ1-1, with D possibly TRBD1 on 6 matching bases. CDR1 is SGHTS, CDR2 YDEGEE, per germline. CDR3 size: 11 residues. The V and J ends lost 4 bases and 9 bases respectively, with 10 bases between them.

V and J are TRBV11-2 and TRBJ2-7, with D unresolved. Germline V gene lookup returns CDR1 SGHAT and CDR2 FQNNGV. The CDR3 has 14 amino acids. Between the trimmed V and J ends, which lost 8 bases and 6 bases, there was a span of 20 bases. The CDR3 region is CASSPSLATSEQYF. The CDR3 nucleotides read TGTGCCAGCTCTCCTAGTTTAGCTACCTCCGAGCAGTACTTC.

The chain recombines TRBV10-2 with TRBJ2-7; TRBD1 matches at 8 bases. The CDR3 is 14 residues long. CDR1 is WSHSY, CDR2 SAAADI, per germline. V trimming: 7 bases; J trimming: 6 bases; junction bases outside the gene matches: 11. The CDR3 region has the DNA TGCGCCAGCACAGAACGAACAGGGGGGAGCGAGCAGTACTTC. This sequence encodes CASTERTGGSEQYF.

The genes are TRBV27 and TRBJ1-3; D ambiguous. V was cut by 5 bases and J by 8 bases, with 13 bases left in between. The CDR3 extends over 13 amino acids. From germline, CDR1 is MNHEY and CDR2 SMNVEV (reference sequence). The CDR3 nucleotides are TGTGCCAGCAGTGAAAAGTCGAGGGACACCATATATTTT. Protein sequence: CASSEKSRDTIYF.